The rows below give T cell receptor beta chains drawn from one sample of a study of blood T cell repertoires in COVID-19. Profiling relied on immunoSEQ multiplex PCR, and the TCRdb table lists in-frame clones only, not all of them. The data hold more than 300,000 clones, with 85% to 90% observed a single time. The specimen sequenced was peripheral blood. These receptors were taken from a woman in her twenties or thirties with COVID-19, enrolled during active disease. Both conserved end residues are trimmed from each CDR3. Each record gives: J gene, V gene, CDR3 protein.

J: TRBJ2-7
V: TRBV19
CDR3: ASSIGSSYEQY

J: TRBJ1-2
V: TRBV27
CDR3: ASSLSWTGDYGYT

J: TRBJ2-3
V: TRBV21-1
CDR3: ASSKDRDRAADTQY

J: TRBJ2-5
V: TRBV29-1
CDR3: SVEPVGQVGETQY

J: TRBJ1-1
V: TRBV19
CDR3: ASNFMNTEAF

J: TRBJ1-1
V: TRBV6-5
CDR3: ASSRIPPRQGTAF

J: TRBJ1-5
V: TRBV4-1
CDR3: ASSQEWSGQPQH

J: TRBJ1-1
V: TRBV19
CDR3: ASSIDRGNTEAF

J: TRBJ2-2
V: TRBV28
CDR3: ASREVGELF

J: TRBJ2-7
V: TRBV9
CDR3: ASSGGQNSYEQY

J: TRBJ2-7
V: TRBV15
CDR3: ATSRDRGGYEQY

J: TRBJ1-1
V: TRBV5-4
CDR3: ASSFQPGGEAF

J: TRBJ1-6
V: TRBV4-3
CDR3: ASSQVAGQGSPLH

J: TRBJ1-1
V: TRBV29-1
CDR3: SVDRNTEAF

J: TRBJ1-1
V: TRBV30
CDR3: ALSPITEAF

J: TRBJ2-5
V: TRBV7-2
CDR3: ASSRDRGVETQY

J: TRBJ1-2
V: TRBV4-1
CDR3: ASSQVGSYGYT

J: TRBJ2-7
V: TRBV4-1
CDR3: ASSQPGGGSYEQY

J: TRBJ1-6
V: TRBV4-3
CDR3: ASSQGDIGQYNSPLH

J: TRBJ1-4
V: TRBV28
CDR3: ASSPFTGDFEKLF